These 5 T cell receptor beta chains were all obtained from the same sample, sequenced in a study of blood T cell repertoires in COVID-19. Produced via immunoSEQ multiplex PCR; TCRdb's table is partial and in-frame only. The sample has about 150,000 clones; roughly four fifths are singletons. Input material: peripheral blood. All receptors derive from a human donor with acute or convalescent COVID-19. The donor label of this sample is uncertain.

The chain is built from TRBV6-9 and TRBJ1-5; D ambiguous. This CDR3 spans 14 amino acids. Between the trimmed V and J ends, which lost 2 bases and 0 bases, there was a span of 5 bases. Germline V gene sequence: CDR1 MNHGY, CDR2 SVAAGI. CDR3 in DNA: TGTGCCAGCAGTTATCTGTGTAGCAATCAGCCCCAGCATTTT. Encoded protein: CASSYLCSNQPQHF.

CDR3 bases: TGTGCCAGCAGCGAGCCAGGAACCGGGGAGCTGTTTTTT. It translates to CASSEPGTGELFF. J is TRBJ2-2 and V is TRBV7-9; D remains unclear. This CDR3 spans 13 amino acids. V was clipped by 5 bases and J by 5 bases, with 9 bases between them. Germline V gene lookup returns CDR1 SEHNR and CDR2 FQNEAQ (reference sequence).

The chain recombines TRBV5-1 with TRBJ2-2, with a tentative D call TRBD2 (7 bases). CDR3 length equals 15 residues. V gave up 4 bases and J gave up 0 bases, with 10 bases separating them. The V gene's germline CDR1 is SGHRS and CDR2 YFSETQ. In nucleotides, the CDR3 is TGCGCCAGCAGCCCGGGGGGCTCGAACACCGGGGAGCTGTTTTTT. This codes for CASSPGGSNTGELFF. Full variable domain (outside the CDR3, taken from reference TRBV5-1 and TRBJ2-2): KAGVTQTPRYLIKTRGQQVTLSCSPISGHRSVSWYQQTPGQGLQFLFEYFSETQRNKGNFPGRFSGRQFSNSRSEMNVSTLELGDSALYLCASSPGGSNTGELFFGEGSRLTVL.

The rearrangement uses TRBV4-1 and TRBJ2-3; the match to TRBD2 covers 9 bases. Germline values: CDR1 MGHRA, CDR2 YSYEKL. This CDR3 region has 18 residues. V shed 0 bases, J shed 1 base, and the junction held 8 bases outside the gene matches. The chain's CDR3 is CASSQDSSGLAGTDTQYF. For the CDR3, the DNA is TGCGCCAGCAGCCAAGATTCTTCGGGACTAGCAGGCACAGATACGCAGTATTTT.

The V call is TRBV7-9, the J call TRBJ2-3, with 12 bases aligning to TRBD2. The CDR3 spans 18 residues. The germline gives CDR1 SEHNR, CDR2 FQNEAQ (reference sequence). V shed 1 base and J 1 base; nucleotides not matched to a gene: 6. The CDR3 nucleotides are TGTGCCAGCAGCTTAGGTCTAGCGGGGGGGCTCGGCACAGATACGCAGTATTTT. Translated, it gives CASSLGLAGGLGTDTQYF.